This T cell receptor beta chain was profiled in a study of T-cell reconstitution after alpha-beta-depleted transplantation in children. Study observations and caveats: Diversity and T-cell counts at one year after transplant derived mostly from new T cells.

Per the germline V gene, CDR1 is DFQATT and CDR2 is SNEGSKA (reference sequence). The V and J ends lost 5 bases and 3 bases respectively, with 13 bases between them. The CDR3 runs 13 residues. Unique molecular identifiers were incorporated during preparation of the TCRbeta library. TCRdb passed the PCR reads through MiXCR, listing each CDR3 protein once. The sample yields around 500,000 distinct CDR3 sequences, about 21% seen once. At least ten counts were recorded for this clonotype. Its target is unknown. Specimen: PBMCs, mostly from graft donor cells, collected 360 days after TCRalphabeta/CD19-depleted stem cell transplant. The genes are TRBV20-1 and TRBJ2-5, with D uncertain. The clonotype comes from a boy in the first two years of life who had a stem cell transplant for acute myeloid leukemia, so the T cells may come from the graft donor. CDR3 loop: CSAPQSGKETQYF. The CDR3 bases are TGCAGTGCTCCCCAGTCAGGAAAAGAGACCCAGTACTTC.